This passage covers 15 T cell receptor beta chains from one sample sequenced in a study of identical twins listed by TCRdb under 2016. The receptor library was made with 5' RACE. Instrument used: Illumina HiSeq 2000. The public reads were quality trimmed at Q25 with fastp and then assembled into clones with MiXCR by TCRdb, keeping productive beta chains. Every CDR3 protein is listed once, alongside the most common genes and DNA of its rows. The table for this sample lists 1.5 million to 2 million distinct CDR3 sequences; about 32% of them were counted only once. The top ten clones comprise approximately 0.25% of the sample. The sequenced sample was cord blood. The source is a newborn girl in good health.

The chain couples TRBV20-1 to TRBJ2-5; 8 nucleotides agree with TRBD1. The ends lost 2 bases at V and 11 bases at J; junction bases unmatched: 13. The CDR3 length is 14 residues. In germline, CDR1 is DFQATT, CDR2 SNEGSKA (reference sequence). The CDR3: CSARQGASDNEQYF. As DNA, the CDR3 is TGCAGTGCTAGACAGGGGGCTAGCGACAATGAGCAGTACTTC.

A few counts support this clonotype. This chain joins TRBV10-2 and TRBJ1-2, with 7 bases identical to TRBD1. CDR1 is WSHSY, CDR2 SAAADI, per germline. The junction had 6 bases not matched to a gene; V was cut back by 6 bases and J by 8 bases. The CDR3 covers 12 residues. The CDR3 DNA reads TGCGCCAGCAGGGCCCGACAGGGAGGCTACACCTTC. Residues: CASRARQGGYTF.

This clonotype was seen only a few times. This chain connects TRBV10-2 to TRBJ2-7; perhaps TRBD1 as D (6 bases). From germline, CDR1 is WSHSY and CDR2 SAAADI. The CDR3 covers 13 residues. V lost 7 bases, J lost 2 bases, and 12 bases lay in between. CDR3 nucleotide sequence: TGCGCCAGCATTCCGGACAGACCCTACGAGCAGTACTTC. It yields the protein CASIPDRPYEQYF.

Notes on this clonotype: A junction boundary mismatches the germline segment, possibly from a read error. The rearrangement links TRBV7-2 to TRBJ2-3; unclear D gene. Germline-derived CDR1 and CDR2 are SGHTA and FQGNSA. CDR3 length: 14 amino acids. CDR3 nucleotides: TGTGCCAGCGGCTTGCGGCTCCACACAGATACGCAGTATTTT. It codes for CASGLRLHTDTQYF.

The rearrangement joins TRBV20-1 to TRBJ2-3; D remains ambiguous. The germline gives CDR1 DFQATT, CDR2 SNEGSKA (reference sequence). Trimming removed 2 bases at V and 5 bases at J, with 5 bases between. The CDR3 is 11 residues long. The CDR3 spells CSARFVDTQYF. The CDR3 DNA is TGCAGTGCTAGATTTGTAGATACGCAGTATTTT.

This chain joins TRBV3-1 and TRBJ1-1; TRBD1 might be the D (6 bases). The CDR3 is 14 residues long. The V and J ends lost 1 base and 6 bases respectively, with 12 bases between them. Germline assignment: CDR1 LGHDT and CDR2 YNNKEL (reference sequence). CDR3 DNA: TGTGCCAGCAGCCAAGTCCTAGGGGGTTCTGAAGCTTTCTTT. This codes for CASSQVLGGSEAFF.

The chain has TRBV5-1 and TRBJ1-2, with 7 bases lining up with TRBD1. CDR1 and CDR2 from the germline V gene are SGHRS and YFSETQ. Losses at the gene ends were 1 base for V and 9 bases for J; bases not matched to a gene: 6. This CDR3 comprises 13 residues. In nucleotides, the CDR3 is TGCGCCAGCAGCTTGAAAGGGGGCCGGAGCTACACCTTC. This codes for CASSLKGGRSYTF.

The rearrangement links TRBV15 to TRBJ1-5; no firm D call. V was cut by 5 bases and J by 3 bases, with 8 bases left in between. The CDR3 has 13 amino acids. Germline values: CDR1 LNHNV, CDR2 YYDKDF (reference sequence). The CDR3: CATSPYINQPQHF. The DNA for the CDR3 is TGTGCCACCAGCCCTTATATCAATCAGCCCCAGCATTTT.

On this clonotype itself: A junction end diverges from the germline sequence, so it may reflect a read error. J is TRBJ2-4 and V is TRBV20-1, with TRBD1 matching over 8 bases. The end of the DNA aligns better with TRBJ2-7, so the J call may be wrong. CDR3 length equals 14 residues. Germline assignment: CDR1 DFQATT and CDR2 SNEGSKA (reference sequence). The CDR3 here is CSTRDRSGGHEQYF. CDR3 DNA: TGCAGTACTAGAGATCGATCAGGGGGCCACGAGCAGTACTTC.

This clonotype was seen at least ten times. J is TRBJ2-7 and V is TRBV4-2; 10 bases are shared with TRBD2. This CDR3 has 17 residues. J lost 3 bases, V lost 0 bases, and 8 bases had no gene match. CDR1 LGHNA and CDR2 YNFKEQ come from the germline V gene. DNA of the CDR3: TGTGCCAGCAGCCAAGAAAGCGGGAGGGGGAAGTTCTACGAGCAGTACTTC. Protein sequence: CASSQESGRGKFYEQYF.

This chain uses TRBV5-8 with TRBJ2-3; 11 nucleotides align to TRBD2. This CDR3 has 19 amino acids. V shed 2 bases, J shed 0 bases, and the junction held 11 bases outside the gene matches. Germline V CDR1 and CDR2: SGHTS, YDEGEE. The CDR3 here is CASSLHLAGGRLSTDTQYF. CDR3 bases: TGTGCCAGCAGCTTACACTTAGCGGGAGGGCGTCTGAGCACAGATACGCAGTATTTT.

This rearrangement joins TRBV3-1 to TRBJ2-3; D is perhaps TRBD1 or TRBD2 (8 bases each). CDR1 is LGHDT and CDR2 is YNNKEL in the germline V gene (reference sequence). The V gene lost 6 bases and the J gene lost 2 bases, with 24 bases spanning the gap. This CDR3 has 18 amino acids. The DNA of the CDR3 is TGTGCCAGCAGTCCTCCCAGGGGGCGGGGGGTATTCACAGATACGCAGTATTTT. Protein product: CASSPPRGRGVFTDTQYF.

In DNA form, the CDR3 reads TGCGCCAGCAGCTTGGGCAGCGGGAGGGACGAGCAGTACTTC. Translation: CASSLGSGRDEQYF. This chain connects TRBV5-1 to TRBJ2-7; 10 bases agree with TRBD2. Germline CDR1 is SGHRS and CDR2 is YFSETQ. There are 14 residues in the CDR3. The J segment lost 5 bases and the V segment lost 0 bases, leaving 2 bases of the junction unmatched.

This chain links TRBV29-1 with TRBJ1-1; D is unresolved. There are 12 residues in the CDR3. Germline CDR1 reads SQVTM; CDR2 reads ANQGSEA. The CDR3 nucleotides are TGCATCGCAACCGGGTGGGACACTGAAGCTTTCTTT. This encodes CIATGWDTEAFF.

The CDR3, as DNA: TGTGCCAGCAGTTCACCAGTGGGGGAGCAGTACTTC. Its protein product is CASSSPVGEQYF. The rearrangement joins TRBV6-5 to TRBJ2-7; unclear D gene. The germline V gene encodes CDR1 MNHEY and CDR2 SVGAGI. V was trimmed by 4 bases and J by 7 bases, leaving 11 bases between them. This CDR3 is built from 12 residues.